This T cell receptor beta chain was recovered during a study of blood T cells in healthy people across ages. This clonotype was found once. Combining a sample-barcoded 5' primer with a J-beta primer mix, a second PCR ran for about 7 to 12 cycles. TCRdb recomputed calls from the 5' RACE reads with MiXCR, one row per CDR3 protein. The data contain about a million distinct CDR3 sequences, just over 50% of them seen just once; the ten biggest clones take up around a fifth. This TCR was sampled from a woman aged 60-70 years in good health. The sample consisted of blood.

Written as DNA, the CDR3 is TGTGCCAGCAGTTCCCTAGCGGGAGCTTTATACAATGAGCAGTTCTTC. Translation gives CASSSLAGALYNEQFF. This chain connects TRBV6-1 to TRBJ2-1, with 10 bases fitting TRBD2. This CDR3 comprises 16 residues. With 5 bases clipped from V and 4 bases from J, the junction kept 8 bases outside the gene matches. In germline, CDR1 is MNHNS, CDR2 SASEGT.